The clone carrying this T cell receptor (beta chain) was recorded many times. Its antigen is still unknown. This record comes from a study of CD8+ T cells in alopecia areata. Germline V gives CDR1 LNHNV, CDR2 YYDKDF (reference sequence). The CDR3 has 15 amino acids. Between the trimmed V and J ends, which lost 2 bases and 6 bases, there was a span of 16 bases. Treatment: oral pan-JAK inhibitor, 5-10 mg twice daily. RNA was extracted and reverse transcribed into cDNA as the sequencing template. TCRdb keeps only in-frame clones here, not all; method: immunoSEQ multiplex PCR. The data hold fewer than 250,000 clones, with roughly three fifths observed a single time. General study findings and limits: Scalp clonality and expanded CD8+ clones among the top 100 fell significantly with tofacitinib. Compared with mice, patients displayed less clear TCR sharing, possibly for HLA-related reasons.

This sample comprised CD4+ T cells sorted from blood, obtained at week 4, from a patient treated with tofacitinib. The TCR was taken from a human donor with alopecia areata. The chain joins TRBV15 to TRBJ1-2; D may be TRBD1 (6 bases). For the CDR3, the DNA is TGTGCCACCAGCAGATCGACGGGCAGGGGCGATGGCTACACCTTC. Translated, it gives CATSRSTGRGDGYTF.